This T cell receptor (beta chain) was retrieved from a study of regulatory T cells in long-lasting Graves disease. Study-level points and caveats: The TCR repertoire of persistent Graves' patients was less diverse than that of newly diagnosed ones.

The CDR3 totals 15 residues. Germline-derived CDR1 and CDR2 are SGDLS and YYNGEE. Trimming stripped 4 bases from V and 0 bases from J, with 14 bases between. This clonotype was seen a handful of times. The target antigen is unknown. In building TCR beta libraries, iRepertoire HTBI primers were used together with Arm-PCR of CDR3 regions. TCRdb re-derived calls from the multiplex PCR reads in MiXCR, one entry per CDR3 protein. Found here are roughly 560,000 distinct CDR3 sequences, about 15% of them singletons; the top ten hold about 25%. Regarding time point: newly diagnosed GD, antithyroid drugs for less than 3 months. PBMC-derived RNA was used for the TCR library. The peripheral blood volume drawn was approximately 9.5 milliliters, and it was collected into EDTA tubes. The same sample was also used in a study of T cells in Graves' hyperthyroidism and ophthalmopathy.

The receptor was isolated from a middle-aged woman with Graves disease. This chain uses TRBV9 with TRBJ2-7, with a possible D match to TRBD1 (5 bases). This material consisted of peripheral blood mononuclear cells (PBMCs), taken at new diagnosis, from a patient treated with antithyroid drugs. The CDR3 region is CASSTRPTVSYEQYF. The CDR3 nucleotides read TGTGCCAGCAGCACCCGACCGACAGTCTCCTACGAGCAGTACTTC.